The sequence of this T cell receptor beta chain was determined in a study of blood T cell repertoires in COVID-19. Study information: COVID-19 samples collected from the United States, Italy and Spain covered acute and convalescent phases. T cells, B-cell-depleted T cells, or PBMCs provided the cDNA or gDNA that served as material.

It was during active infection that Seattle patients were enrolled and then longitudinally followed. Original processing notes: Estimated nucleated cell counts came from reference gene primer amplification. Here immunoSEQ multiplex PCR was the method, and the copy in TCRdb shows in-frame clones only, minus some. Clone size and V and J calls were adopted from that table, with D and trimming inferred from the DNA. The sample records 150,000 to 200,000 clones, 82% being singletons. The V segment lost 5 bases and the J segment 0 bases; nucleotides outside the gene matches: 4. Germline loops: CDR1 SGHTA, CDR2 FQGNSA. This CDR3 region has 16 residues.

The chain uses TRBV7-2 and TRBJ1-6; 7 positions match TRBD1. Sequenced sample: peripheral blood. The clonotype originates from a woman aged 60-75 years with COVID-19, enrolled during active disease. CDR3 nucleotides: TGTGCCAGCAGCCCGGGACAGAGCTCCTATAATTCACCCCTCCACTTT. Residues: CASSPGQSSYNSPLHF.